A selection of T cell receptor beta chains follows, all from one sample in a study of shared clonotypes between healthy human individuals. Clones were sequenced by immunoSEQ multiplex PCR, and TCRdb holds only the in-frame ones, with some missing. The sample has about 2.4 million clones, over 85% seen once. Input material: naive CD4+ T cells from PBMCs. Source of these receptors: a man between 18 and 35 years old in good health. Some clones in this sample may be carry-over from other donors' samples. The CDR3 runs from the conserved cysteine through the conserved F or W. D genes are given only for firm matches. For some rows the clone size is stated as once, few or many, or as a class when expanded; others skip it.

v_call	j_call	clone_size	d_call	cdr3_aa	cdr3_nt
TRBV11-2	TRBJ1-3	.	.	CASSFPGPLGTIYF	TGTGCCAGCAGTTTTCCGGGACCCCTAGGCACCATATATTTT
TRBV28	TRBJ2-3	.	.	CASRTGGTDTQYF	TGTGCCAGCAGGACGGGCGGCACAGATACGCAGTATTTT
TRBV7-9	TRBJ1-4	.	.	CASSLGSVATNEKLFF	TGTGCCAGCAGCTTAGGCAGCGTGGCAACTAATGAAAAACTGTTTTTT
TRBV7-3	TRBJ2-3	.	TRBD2	CASSSRAGLGTDTQYF	TGTGCCAGCAGCTCCCGAGCGGGGCTTGGCACAGATACGCAGTATTTT
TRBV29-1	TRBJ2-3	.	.	CSGRHRPHTDTQYF	TGCAGCGGGAGACACCGGCCCCACACAGATACGCAGTATTTT
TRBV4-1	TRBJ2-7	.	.	CASSQGGRADEQYF	TGCGCCAGCAGCCAAGGTGGACGTGCCGACGAGCAGTACTTC
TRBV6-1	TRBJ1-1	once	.	CASSETGTEAFF	TGTGCCAGCAGTGAAACCGGAACTGAAGCTTTCTTT
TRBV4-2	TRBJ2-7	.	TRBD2	CASSQEKAGYYEQYF	TGTGCCAGCAGCCAAGAGAAAGCGGGGTACTACGAGCAGTACTTC
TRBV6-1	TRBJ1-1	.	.	CASSEVTSTEAFF	TGTGCCAGCAGTGAAGTTACATCCACTGAAGCTTTCTTT
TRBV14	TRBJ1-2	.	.	CASSPQYAGGYTF	TGTGCCAGCAGCCCACAATATGCGGGCGGCTACACCTTC
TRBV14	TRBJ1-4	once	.	CASSRTVGIEKLFF	TGTGCCAGCAGCCGGACAGTTGGAATAGAAAAACTGTTTTTT
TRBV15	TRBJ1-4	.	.	CATSRDPGATEKLFF	TGTGCCACCAGCAGAGATCCAGGGGCGACCGAAAAACTGTTTTTT
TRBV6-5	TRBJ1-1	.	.	CASSYLTEAFF	TGTGCCAGCAGTTACCTCACTGAAGCTTTCTTT
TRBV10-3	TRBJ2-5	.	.	CASGVGQETQYF	TGTGCCAGTGGTGTCGGACAAGAGACCCAGTACTTC
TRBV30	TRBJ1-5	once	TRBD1	CAWSEGQARRNQPQHF	TGTGCCTGGAGTGAAGGACAGGCAAGGCGCAATCAGCCCCAGCATTTT
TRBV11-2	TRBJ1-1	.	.	CASSLVDVTEAFF	TGTGCCAGCAGCTTAGTCGACGTCACTGAAGCTTTCTTT
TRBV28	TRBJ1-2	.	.	CASSTGRNYGYTF	TGTGCCAGCAGCACCGGACGGAACTATGGCTACACCTTC
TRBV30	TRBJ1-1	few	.	CAGHRDGNTEAFF	TGTGCCGGCCACCGGGACGGGAACACTGAAGCTTTCTTT
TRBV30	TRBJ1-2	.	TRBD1	CAWSGRDSANYGYTF	TGTGCCTGGAGTGGCCGGGACAGCGCTAACTATGGCTACACCTTC
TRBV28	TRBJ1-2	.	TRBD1	CASRPFVLGQGTNYGYTF	TGTGCCAGCAGGCCATTCGTTCTTGGACAGGGGACTAACTATGGCTACACCTTC
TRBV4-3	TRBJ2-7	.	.	CASSRGAWGGYEQYF	TGCGCCAGCAGCCGTGGAGCTTGGGGAGGCTACGAGCAGTACTTC
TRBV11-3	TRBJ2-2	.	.	CASSLVAATGELFF	TGTGCCAGCAGCTTAGTAGCGGCCACCGGGGAGCTGTTTTTT
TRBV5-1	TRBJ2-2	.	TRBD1	CASSLGGQGPTGELFF	TGCGCCAGCAGCTTGGGTGGACAGGGACCGACCGGGGAGCTGTTTTTT
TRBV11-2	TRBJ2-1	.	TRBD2	CASSPLGTSGRSYNEQFF	TGTGCCAGCAGCCCCCTAGGGACTAGCGGGAGGTCCTACAATGAGCAGTTCTTC
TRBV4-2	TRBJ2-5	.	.	CASSRSGLGTGRQETQYF	TGTGCCAGCAGCCGCAGTGGGCTAGGGACGGGGAGGCAAGAGACCCAGTACTTC
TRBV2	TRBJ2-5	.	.	CASSEYGQETQYF	TGTGCCAGCAGTGAGTATGGCCAAGAGACCCAGTACTTC
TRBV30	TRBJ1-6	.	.	CAWSAESYNSPLHF	TGTGCCTGGAGTGCCGAGTCCTATAATTCACCCCTCCACTTT